Listed below are T cell receptor beta chains from one sample, sequenced in a study of T-cell reconstitution after alpha-beta-depleted transplantation in children. TCRdb re-derived calls from the PCR reads in MiXCR, one entry per CDR3 protein. The data hold 600,000 to 800,000 distinct CDR3 sequences, with roughly 13% observed a single time. This specimen was PBMCs, taken before TCRalphabeta/CD19-depleted stem cell transplant. These receptors all come from a girl aged 2-10 years with congenital amegakaryocytic thrombocytopenia, due to receive a stem cell transplant. Both conserved end residues are part of each CDR3. Fields, in order: CDR3 protein, J gene, clone size, V gene. Expanded clones are given a class, and other clones once, few, many or no size at all.

CASSLEADLLSSYEQYF,TRBJ2-7,NA,TRBV5-1
CSAILPREGLDTQYF,TRBJ2-3,few,TRBV20-1
CSARDPGTGSEGYTF,TRBJ1-2,few,TRBV20-1
CSVRGDNSMGEQFF,TRBJ2-1,few,TRBV29-1
CASSGGGLAGSSYNEQFF,TRBJ2-1,NA,TRBV5-1
CASKRRESSYEQYF,TRBJ2-7,many,TRBV12-3/TRBV12-4
CASSLGMGGPPDEQFF,TRBJ2-1,NA,TRBV7-8
CASSLAGSGMNTGELFF,TRBJ2-2,many,TRBV5-1
CASSVEAIVGSNEQLF,TRBJ2-1,NA,TRBV9
CSAYGGTDTQYF,TRBJ2-3,NA,TRBV20-1
CASSPLGAYEQYF,TRBJ2-7,NA,TRBV14
CASSFGGSYKEAFF,TRBJ1-1,many,TRBV7-2
CASSRLYF,TRBJ2-5,few,TRBV7-9
CSFAGGLGDTQYF,TRBJ2-3,many,TRBV20-1
CSAREWADTQYF,TRBJ2-3,many,TRBV20-1
CASSGRTRLYEQYF,TRBJ2-7,few,TRBV5-1
CAWSVTGMRNSPLHF,TRBJ1-6,NA,TRBV30
CASSLREPGWGYEQYF,TRBJ2-7,NA,TRBV7-2
CASSPAPGHPSFNEQFF,TRBJ2-1,NA,TRBV4-2
CSAREGWEGAEAFF,TRBJ1-1,NA,TRBV20-1
CASSPKDTRGGTEAFF,TRBJ1-1,NA,TRBV7-9
CASSLTGSAQETQYF,TRBJ2-5,few,TRBV7-3
CATFETEAFF,TRBJ1-1,few,TRBV15
CASGGLPVYNEQFF,TRBJ2-1,NA,TRBV25-1
CASRSTEDTQYF,TRBJ2-3,many,TRBV12-3/TRBV12-4
CSARASRYPRFGEQFF,TRBJ2-1,few,TRBV20-1
CAISVPGSGATDTQYF,TRBJ2-3,few,TRBV10-3
CASSPGTLLSRELFF,TRBJ2-2,NA,TRBV7-6
CASSLTGVRTSGSYNEQFF,TRBJ2-1,NA,TRBV7-9
CASRQQGAVEAFF,TRBJ1-1,NA,TRBV5-1
CSAPTPSGAYNEQFF,TRBJ2-1,once,TRBV20-1
CASSQESLRGSGNEQYF,TRBJ2-7,NA,TRBV3-1
CASSIRGTANKNIQYF,TRBJ2-4,few,TRBV19
CASSLFGRTGELFF,TRBJ2-2,NA,TRBV11-2
CASSLSLGGEPGNFW,TRBJ2-3,few,TRBV7-6
CSARTGGYTEAFF,TRBJ1-1,few,TRBV29-1
CASSQPGTGRGGYTF,TRBJ1-2,NA,TRBV5-1
CSARFQLAEVTDTQYF,TRBJ2-3,few,TRBV20-1
CASTRGPGQGKINEQFF,TRBJ2-1,few,TRBV12-3/TRBV12-4
CSVPGGSWGSYNEQFF,TRBJ2-1,many,TRBV29-1
CASSPVGFLAVGTDTQYF,TRBJ2-3,few,TRBV5-1
CASSPAFGTSGFEETQYF,TRBJ2-5,few,TRBV12-3/TRBV12-4
CASSLVANTNHEQYF,TRBJ2-7,NA,TRBV12-3/TRBV12-4
CASSLAGTSAHGAQYF,TRBJ2-5,few,TRBV12-3/TRBV12-4
CASSYWAGDASSYNEQFF,TRBJ2-1,many,TRBV6-5
CSVEEFRGRMNEQFF,TRBJ2-1,many,TRBV29-1